Presented here are 17 T cell receptor beta chains from one specimen sequenced in a study of blood T cell repertoires in COVID-19 (dated by TCRdb to the early 2020s). The library was prepared using the immunoSEQ multiplex PCR assay. TCRdb took over this immuneACCESS table, retaining in-frame rearrangements with V and J assigned. Such tables are incomplete; in checked studies, under half of the missing clones stem from an unresolved V gene, and the remainder is unexplained. In all, the sample holds roughly 360,000 clones, and about four fifths of those were seen once. The ten largest clones add up to 0.85% to 1.3% of the sample. Sample: peripheral blood. These receptors were collected from a human donor with acute or convalescent COVID-19. The donor label of this sample is uncertain.

The genes are TRBV5-1 and TRBJ1-1, with 7 bases fitting TRBD1. Germline V gene data show CDR1 as SGHRS and CDR2 as YFSETQ. This CDR3 region has 15 residues. Trimming cost V 0 bases and J 5 bases; bases outside gene matches: 7. The CDR3 protein is CASSLGDRDRTEAFF. The CDR3 nucleotides are TGCGCCAGCAGCTTGGGGGACAGAGATCGTACTGAAGCTTTCTTT.

The chain uses TRBV7-9 and TRBJ1-4, with no clear D. V lost 5 bases to trimming and J lost 5 bases, with 15 bases between them. The CDR3 runs to 15 residues. Germline V gene sequence: CDR1 SEHNR, CDR2 FQNEAQ (reference sequence). CDR3 in amino acids: CASSIRQGQNEKLFF. CDR3 DNA: TGTGCCAGCAGCATAAGACAAGGCCAAAATGAAAAACTGTTTTTT.

The chain has TRBV7-2 and TRBJ1-2, with 10 positions matching TRBD1. The CDR3 is made up of 15 amino acids. The J segment lost 6 bases and the V segment lost 4 bases, leaving 8 bases of the junction unmatched. The germline V gene has CDR1 SGHTA and CDR2 FQGNSA. The CDR3 spells CASSSTRDRGDGYTF. CDR3 in DNA: TGTGCCAGCAGCTCGACCCGGGACAGGGGAGATGGCTACACCTTC.

The V and J genes are TRBV27 and TRBJ2-7, with 7 bases matching TRBD1. J was trimmed by 4 bases and V by 5 bases; bases with no gene match: 11. CDR1 and CDR2 (germline): MNHEY, SMNVEV (reference sequence). The CDR3 totals 15 residues. CDR3 in amino acids: CASSTRGTDLYEQYF. The CDR3, as DNA: TGTGCCAGCAGTACAAGGGGGACAGATTTATACGAGCAGTACTTC.

This chain connects TRBV16 to TRBJ1-4; 7 nucleotides line up with TRBD1. Unmatched junction bases numbered 5, after V lost 0 bases and J lost 7 bases. In germline, CDR1 is KGHSY, CDR2 FQNENV. The CDR3 runs to 15 residues. DNA of the CDR3: TGTGCCAGCAGCCAATCGGGCAGGGGGAGTGAAAAACTGTTTTTT. It specifies CASSQSGRGSEKLFF.

This clone was found once. This rearrangement joins TRBV24-1 to TRBJ2-1; 10 nucleotides agree with TRBD2. Germline V lookup: CDR1 KGHDR, CDR2 SFDVKD. This CDR3 is 16 amino acids long. The V gene end was trimmed by 0 bases and the J gene end by 6 bases; junction bases not matched to a gene: 4. CDR3 sequence (DNA): TGTGCCACCAGTGATTTGTTAGCGGGGGGTCTCAATGAGCAGTTCTTC. Protein: CATSDLLAGGLNEQFF.

A few counts support this clone. V usage is TRBV2 and J usage is TRBJ1-1; weak D call: TRBD1 (5 bases). Germline V gene lookup returns CDR1 SNHLY and CDR2 FYNNEI. CDR3 size: 14 residues. Trimming stripped 7 bases from V and 1 base from J, with 13 bases between. CDR3 sequence (DNA): TGTGCCAGCACCTCTAACAGGAGGAACACTGAAGCTTTCTTT. Protein sequence: CASTSNRRNTEAFF. Using reference TRBV2 and TRBJ1-1 for the parts outside the CDR3, the full variable domain is EPEVTQTPSHQVTQMGQEVILRCVPISNHLYFYWYRQILGQKVEFLVSFYNNEISEKSEIFDDQFSVERPDGSNFTLKIRSTKLEDSAMYFCASTSNRRNTEAFFGQGTRLTVV.

This chain joins TRBV7-2 and TRBJ1-2, with D unresolved. The length of the CDR3 is 15 residues. CDR1 SGHTA and CDR2 FQGNSA come from the germline V gene. V was trimmed by 5 bases and J by 4 bases, leaving 17 bases between them. The CDR3 coding sequence is TGTGCCAGCAGCCAGCAAATTGGGCAACGCTATGGCTACACCTTC. Translating gives CASSQQIGQRYGYTF.

The chain carries TRBV6-8 and TRBJ1-5; D is perhaps TRBD1 (5 bases). V was shortened by 11 bases and J by 6 bases, with 14 bases between the two germline ends. The CDR3 has 12 residues. CDR1 is MNHGY, CDR2 SAAAGT, per germline. CDR3 nucleotides: TGTGCCCAGTCCAGGGTGCGTCAGCCCCAGCATTTT. It translates to CAQSRVRQPQHF.

The rearrangement links TRBV7-9 to TRBJ1-2; 9 nucleotides match TRBD1. Germline values: CDR1 SEHNR, CDR2 FQNEAQ (reference sequence). The CDR3 runs to 14 residues. J was trimmed by 6 bases and V by 5 bases; bases with no gene match: 7. The CDR3 DNA follows: TGTGCCAGCAGCGGGACAGGGAGGTTGGATGGCTACACCTTC. It specifies CASSGTGRLDGYTF.

This clone came up a few times. For the CDR3, the DNA is TGTGCCAGCTCACCACCGAGCAGGGCGAACACCGGGGAGCTGTTTTTT. This translates into CASSPPSRANTGELFF. V usage is TRBV18 and J usage is TRBJ2-2; possibly TRBD1 for D (5 bases). The CDR3 spans 16 residues. V dropped 0 bases and J dropped 0 bases, with 8 bases sitting between them. CDR1 and CDR2 from the germline V gene are KGHSH and LQKENI.

In its sample, this clone was seen a few times. This chain connects TRBV18 to TRBJ2-3; TRBD2 matches at 7 bases. The CDR3 covers 15 residues. J lost 1 base, V lost 5 bases, and 6 bases had no gene match. Germline V gene data show CDR1 as KGHSH and CDR2 as LQKENI. The CDR3 nucleotides are TGTGCCAGCTCAGGGAATGCGGGGGGCACAGATACGCAGTATTTT. Its translation: CASSGNAGGTDTQYF.

For the CDR3, the DNA is TGTGCCAGCACCGTTGTTCAGGGTGAAAAACTGTTTTTT. Its translation is CASTVVQGEKLFF. This sequence joins TRBV6-5 and TRBJ1-4; D is perhaps TRBD1 (5 bases). CDR1 MNHEY and CDR2 SVGAGI come from the germline V gene. Trimming removed 7 bases at V and 7 bases at J, with 13 bases between. This CDR3 has 13 residues.

The V gene is TRBV28, the J gene TRBJ2-5; 10 nucleotides align to TRBD2. V dropped 4 bases and J dropped 1; count of bases not matched to a gene: 3. The CDR3 length is 15 residues. Per the germline V gene, CDR1 is MDHEN and CDR2 is SYDVKM. DNA for the CDR3: TGTGCCAGCAGTTCTAGCGGGGGATCCCAAGAGACCCAGTACTTC. The encoded protein is CASSSSGGSQETQYF.

On this clone itself: The same CDR3 can be traced to other DNA sequences in this sample. The chain couples TRBV11-2 to TRBJ1-2; D not certain. The length of the CDR3 is 13 residues. The germline CDR1 and CDR2 sequences are SGHAT and FQNNGV. Trimming took 0 bases from V and 7 from J, leaving 9 bases between them. The CDR3 is CASSLDWAGGYTF. CDR3 nucleotide sequence: TGTGCCAGCAGCTTAGATTGGGCCGGTGGCTACACCTTC.

The chain links TRBV18 to TRBJ2-3; maybe TRBD1 (6 bases). This CDR3 comprises 16 residues. Germline CDR1 reads KGHSH; CDR2 reads LQKENI. The V gene lost 2 bases and the J gene lost 1 base, with 13 bases spanning the gap. The chain's CDR3 is CASSPGGAGRTDTQYF. The CDR3 DNA sequence: TGTGCCAGCTCACCAGGGGGCGCCGGGCGCACAGATACGCAGTATTTT.

The J gene is TRBJ1-1, the V gene TRBV2; 8 positions match TRBD1. Germline V gene lookup returns CDR1 SNHLY and CDR2 FYNNEI. This CDR3 has 13 residues. Germline trimming cut 4 bases from V and 9 bases from J; bases unmatched to any gene: 7. The CDR3: CASSAWQGAKAFF. DNA for the CDR3: TGTGCCAGCAGTGCCTGGCAGGGGGCAAAAGCTTTCTTT.